The clone carrying this T cell receptor beta chain was counted only a few times. Its target is not known. Sequencing of the DNA from cultured CD4+ T cells was carried out with the Oncomine TCR Beta short-read assay. In TCRdb, the PCR reads were re-called with MiXCR into one record per CDR3 protein. The repertoire holds about 9,800 distinct CDR3 sequences, with more than 35% as singletons. The treatment here: approximately nine-day PBMC culture with coronavirus spike peptide pools or control peptides (ViraFEST assay). Harvesting of the unexposed donor's CD4+ T cells predated the COVID-19 pandemic (2011-2018). This entry is derived from a study of vaccination and CD4 T cells after COVID-19. The sample comprised CD4+ T cells from blood, cultured in vitro. This receptor was identified in a human donor in good health.

The CDR3, as DNA: TGCAGCGTTGAGGCCCCAAGAAGTAGGAACACTGAAGCTTTCTTT. Translated: CSVEAPRSRNTEAFF. The chain is built from TRBV29-1 and TRBJ1-1, with D unresolved. CDR3 length: 15 amino acids. Germline V lookup: CDR1 SQVTM, CDR2 ANQGSEA. Between the trimmed V and J ends, which lost 3 bases and 1 base, there was a span of 15 bases.